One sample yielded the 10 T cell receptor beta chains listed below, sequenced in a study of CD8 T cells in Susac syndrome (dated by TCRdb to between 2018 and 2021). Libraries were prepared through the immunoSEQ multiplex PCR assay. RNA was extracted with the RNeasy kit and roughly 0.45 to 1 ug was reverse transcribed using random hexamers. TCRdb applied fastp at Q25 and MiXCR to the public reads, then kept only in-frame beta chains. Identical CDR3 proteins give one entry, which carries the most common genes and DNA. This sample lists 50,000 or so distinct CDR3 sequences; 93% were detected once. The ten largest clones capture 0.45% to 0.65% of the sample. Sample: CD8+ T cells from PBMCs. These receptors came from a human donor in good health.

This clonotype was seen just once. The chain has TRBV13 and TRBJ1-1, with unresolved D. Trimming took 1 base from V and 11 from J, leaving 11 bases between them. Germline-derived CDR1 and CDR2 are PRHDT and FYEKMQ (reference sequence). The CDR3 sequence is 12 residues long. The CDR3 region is CASSLVDPRAFF. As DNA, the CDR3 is TGTGCCAGCAGCTTAGTTGACCCCCGGGCTTTCTTT.

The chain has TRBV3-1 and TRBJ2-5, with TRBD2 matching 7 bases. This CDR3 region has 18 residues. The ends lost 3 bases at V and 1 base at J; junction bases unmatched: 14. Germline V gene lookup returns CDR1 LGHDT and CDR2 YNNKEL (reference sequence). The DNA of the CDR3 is TGTGCCAGCAGCCACCCTCCCTGGAGGGCTAGCGGCCAAGAGACCCAGTACTTC. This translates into CASSHPPWRASGQETQYF.

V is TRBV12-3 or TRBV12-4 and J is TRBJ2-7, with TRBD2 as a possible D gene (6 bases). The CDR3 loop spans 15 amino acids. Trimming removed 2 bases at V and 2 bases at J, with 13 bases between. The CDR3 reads CASSLSGGGTYEQYF. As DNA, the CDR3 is TGTGCCAGCAGTTTAAGTGGGGGAGGAACCTACGAGCAGTACTTC.

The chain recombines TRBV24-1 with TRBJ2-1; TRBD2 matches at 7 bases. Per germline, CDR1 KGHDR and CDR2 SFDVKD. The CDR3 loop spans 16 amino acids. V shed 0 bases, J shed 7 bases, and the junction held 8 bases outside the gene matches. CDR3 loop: CATSDLREGLVNEQFF. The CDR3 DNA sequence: TGTGCCACCAGTGATTTGCGTGAAGGACTAGTAAATGAGCAGTTCTTC.

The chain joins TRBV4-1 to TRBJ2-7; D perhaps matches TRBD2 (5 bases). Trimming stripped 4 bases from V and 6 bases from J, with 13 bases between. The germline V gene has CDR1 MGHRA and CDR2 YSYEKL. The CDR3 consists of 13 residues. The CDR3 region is CASSLTGSPEQYF. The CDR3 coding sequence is TGCGCCAGCAGCCTTACGGGATCCCCCGAGCAGTACTTC.

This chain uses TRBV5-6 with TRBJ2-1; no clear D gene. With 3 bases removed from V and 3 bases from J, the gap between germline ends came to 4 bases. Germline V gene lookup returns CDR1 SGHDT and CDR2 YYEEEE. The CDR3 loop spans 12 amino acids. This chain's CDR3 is CASSWNYNEQFF. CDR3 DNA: TGTGCCAGCAGCTGGAACTACAATGAGCAGTTCTTC. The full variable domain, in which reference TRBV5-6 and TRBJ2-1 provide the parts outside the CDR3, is DAGVTQSPTHLIKTRGQQVTLRCSPKSGHDTVSWYQQALGQGPQFIFQYYEEEERQRGNFPDRFSGHQFPNYSSELNVNALLLGDSALYLCASSWNYNEQFFGPGTRLTVL.

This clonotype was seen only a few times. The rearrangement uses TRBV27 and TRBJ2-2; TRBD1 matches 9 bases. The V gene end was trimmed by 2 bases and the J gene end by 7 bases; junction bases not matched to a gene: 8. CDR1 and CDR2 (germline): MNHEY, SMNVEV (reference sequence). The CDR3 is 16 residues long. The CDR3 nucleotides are TGTGCCAGCAGTTTAGAAGGGACAGGGATCAGCGGGGAGCTGTTTTTT. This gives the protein CASSLEGTGISGELFF.

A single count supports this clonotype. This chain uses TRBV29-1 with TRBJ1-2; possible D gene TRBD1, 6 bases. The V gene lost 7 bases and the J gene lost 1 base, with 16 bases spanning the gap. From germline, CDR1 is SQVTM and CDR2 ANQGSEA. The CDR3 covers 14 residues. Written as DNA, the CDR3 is TGCAGCGAGAACAGGGACCTATTTAACTATGGCTACACCTTC. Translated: CSENRDLFNYGYTF.

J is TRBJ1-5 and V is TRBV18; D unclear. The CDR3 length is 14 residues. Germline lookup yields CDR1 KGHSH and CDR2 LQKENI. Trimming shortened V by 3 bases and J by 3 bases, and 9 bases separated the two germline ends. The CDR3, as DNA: TGTGCCAGCTCACCGGTGGGAACCAATCAGCCCCAGCATTTT. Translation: CASSPVGTNQPQHF.

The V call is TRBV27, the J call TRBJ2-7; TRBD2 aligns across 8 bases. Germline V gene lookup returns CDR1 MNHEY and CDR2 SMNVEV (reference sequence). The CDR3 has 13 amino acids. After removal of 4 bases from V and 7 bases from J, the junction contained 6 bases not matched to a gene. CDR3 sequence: CASSSTVAGEQYF. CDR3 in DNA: TGTGCCAGCAGTTCCACCGTAGCGGGAGAGCAGTACTTC.